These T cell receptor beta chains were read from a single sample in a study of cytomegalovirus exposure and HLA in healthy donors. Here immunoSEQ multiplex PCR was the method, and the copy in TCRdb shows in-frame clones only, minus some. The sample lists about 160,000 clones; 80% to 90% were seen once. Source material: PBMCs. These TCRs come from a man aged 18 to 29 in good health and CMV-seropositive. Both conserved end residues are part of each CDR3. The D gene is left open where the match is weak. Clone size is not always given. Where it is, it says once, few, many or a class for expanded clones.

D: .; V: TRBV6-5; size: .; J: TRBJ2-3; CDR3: CASSYSTQGWDTQYF; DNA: TGTGCCAGCAGTTACTCGACGCAGGGGTGGGATACGCAGTATTTT
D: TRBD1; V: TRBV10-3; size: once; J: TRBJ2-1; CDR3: CAIGDSNEQFF; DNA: TGTGCCATCGGGGACAGCAATGAGCAGTTCTTC
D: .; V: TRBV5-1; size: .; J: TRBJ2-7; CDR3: CASSPTGENYEQYF; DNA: TGCGCCAGCAGCCCGACCGGGGAGAACTACGAGCAGTACTTC
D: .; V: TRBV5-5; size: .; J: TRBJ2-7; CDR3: CASSLWGGPEVSYEQYF; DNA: TGTGCCAGCAGCTTGTGGGGGGGGCCTGAAGTTTCCTACGAGCAGTACTTC
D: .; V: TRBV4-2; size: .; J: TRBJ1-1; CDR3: CASSPGAEWDTEAFF; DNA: TGTGCCAGCAGTCCCGGAGCCGAATGGGACACTGAAGCTTTCTTT
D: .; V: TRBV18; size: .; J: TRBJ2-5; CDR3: CASSPSEETQYF; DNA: TGTGCCAGCTCACCATCTGAAGAGACCCAGTACTTC
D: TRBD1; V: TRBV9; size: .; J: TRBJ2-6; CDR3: CASRGQGAPSSGANVLTF; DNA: TGTGCCAGCAGAGGGCAGGGGGCGCCGAGCTCTGGGGCCAACGTCCTGACTTTC
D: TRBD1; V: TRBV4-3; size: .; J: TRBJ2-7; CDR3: CASSPRRDSSYEQYF; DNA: TGCGCCAGCAGCCCTCGTCGGGACAGCTCCTACGAGCAGTACTTC
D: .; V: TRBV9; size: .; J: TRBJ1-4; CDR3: CASSAKGGDGEKLFF; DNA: TGTGCCAGCAGCGCCAAGGGGGGGGACGGTGAAAAACTGTTTTTT
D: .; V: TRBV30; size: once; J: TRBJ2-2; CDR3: CALTANTGELFF; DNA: TGTGCCTTGACAGCGAACACCGGGGAGCTGTTTTTT
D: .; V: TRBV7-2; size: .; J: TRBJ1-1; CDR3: CASSFPRGGAFF; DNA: TGTGCCAGCAGCTTCCCTCGAGGAGGAGCTTTCTTT
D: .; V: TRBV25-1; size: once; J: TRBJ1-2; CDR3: CASSDSVRYGYTF; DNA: TGTGCCAGCAGTGATAGCGTGCGCTATGGCTACACCTTC
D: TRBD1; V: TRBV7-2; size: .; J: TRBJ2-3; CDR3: CASSLGGTGVADTQYF; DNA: TGTGCCAGCAGCTTAGGCGGGACAGGGGTAGCAGATACGCAGTATTTT
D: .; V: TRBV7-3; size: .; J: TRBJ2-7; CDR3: CASSLKGDEQYF; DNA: TGTGCCAGCAGCTTAAAGGGGGACGAGCAGTACTTC
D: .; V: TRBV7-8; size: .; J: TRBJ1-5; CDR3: CASSSEPQGTVPQHF; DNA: TGTGCCAGCAGCTCCGAACCACAGGGAACCGTGCCCCAGCATTTT
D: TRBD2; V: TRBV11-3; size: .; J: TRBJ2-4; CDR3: CASSLGRTSVPLTKNIQYF; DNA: TGTGCCAGCAGCTTAGGGAGGACTAGCGTACCTCTAACCAAAAACATTCAGTACTTC
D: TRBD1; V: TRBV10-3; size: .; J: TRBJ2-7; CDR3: CAISSSGQGFYEQYF; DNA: TGTGCCATCAGTTCCTCGGGACAGGGTTTCTACGAGCAGTACTTC
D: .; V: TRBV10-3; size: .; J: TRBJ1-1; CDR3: CAISESGGGIGAFF; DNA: TGTGCCATCAGTGAGTCCGGCGGGGGTATAGGGGCTTTCTTT
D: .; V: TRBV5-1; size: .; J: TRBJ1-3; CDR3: CASSSDGDSGNTIYF; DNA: TGCGCCAGCAGCTCGGACGGGGACTCTGGAAACACCATATATTTT
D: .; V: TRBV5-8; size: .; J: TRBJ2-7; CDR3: CASSLAFEAAYEQYF; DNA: TGTGCCAGCAGCTTGGCATTTGAGGCCGCCTACGAGCAGTACTTC
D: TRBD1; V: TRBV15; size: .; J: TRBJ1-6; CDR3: CATSRGTGTGFSPLHF; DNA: TGTGCCACCAGCAGAGGAACCGGGACAGGGTTTTCACCCCTCCACTTT
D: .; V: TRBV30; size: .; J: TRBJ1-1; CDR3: CACHPGGEAEAFF; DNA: TGTGCCTGCCACCCCGGGGGAGAGGCTGAAGCTTTCTTT
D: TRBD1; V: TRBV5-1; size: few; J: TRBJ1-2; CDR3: CASSLGTGGVYGYTF; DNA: TGCGCCAGCAGCTTGGGGACAGGGGGTGTCTATGGCTACACCTTC
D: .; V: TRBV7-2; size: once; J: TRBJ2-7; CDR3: CASGPHPGADEQYF; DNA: TGTGCCAGCGGCCCTCATCCGGGTGCCGACGAGCAGTACTTC
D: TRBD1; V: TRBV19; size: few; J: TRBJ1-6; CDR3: CASSIYPMGQGVDSPLHF; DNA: TGTGCCAGTAGTATCTATCCGATGGGACAGGGGGTAGATTCACCCCTCCACTTT
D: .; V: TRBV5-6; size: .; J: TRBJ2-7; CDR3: CASSASGYEQYF; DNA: TGTGCCAGCAGCGCTTCAGGGTACGAGCAGTACTTC
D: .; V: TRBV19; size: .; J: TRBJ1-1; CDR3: CASIRDRSTEAFF; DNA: TGTGCCAGTATCCGAGACAGAAGCACTGAAGCTTTCTTT
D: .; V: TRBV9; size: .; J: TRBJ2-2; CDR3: CASSVGGDFTGELFF; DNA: TGTGCCAGCAGCGTAGGCGGAGATTTCACCGGGGAGCTGTTTTTT
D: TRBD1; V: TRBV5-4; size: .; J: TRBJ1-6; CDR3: CASSSSGTGAPKPLHF; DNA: TGTGCCAGCAGCTCGTCCGGGACAGGGGCCCCGAAGCCCCTCCACTTT
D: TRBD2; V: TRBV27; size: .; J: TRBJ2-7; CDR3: CASSPRRGGVEQYF; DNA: TGTGCCAGCAGTCCCCGGCGGGGGGGCGTCGAGCAGTACTTC
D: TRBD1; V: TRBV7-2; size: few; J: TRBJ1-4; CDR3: CASSPNRGPTNEKLFF; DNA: TGTGCCAGCAGCCCTAACAGGGGGCCAACTAATGAAAAACTGTTTTTT
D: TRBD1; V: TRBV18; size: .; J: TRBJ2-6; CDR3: CASSPQGAHSGANVLTF; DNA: TGTGCCAGCTCCCCACAGGGGGCCCACTCTGGGGCCAACGTCCTGACTTTC
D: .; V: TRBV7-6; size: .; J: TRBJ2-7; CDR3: CASSLDRGQVEQYF; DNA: TGTGCCAGCAGCTTAGATCGAGGGCAAGTCGAGCAGTACTTC
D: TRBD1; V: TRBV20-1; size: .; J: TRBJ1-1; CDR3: CSARWQGGGFF; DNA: TGCAGTGCTAGATGGCAAGGGGGCGGTTTCTTT
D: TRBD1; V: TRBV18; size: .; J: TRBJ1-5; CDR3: CASSPRTGESNQPQHF; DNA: TGTGCCAGCTCACCAAGGACAGGGGAGAGCAATCAGCCCCAGCATTTT
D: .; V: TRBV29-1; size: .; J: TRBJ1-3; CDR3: CSVEDQERGSGNTIYF; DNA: TGCAGCGTTGAAGATCAAGAGCGAGGGTCTGGAAACACCATATATTTT
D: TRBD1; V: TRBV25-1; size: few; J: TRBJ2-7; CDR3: CGSSGTGLYEQYF; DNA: TGTGGAAGCTCCGGGACAGGGTTGTACGAGCAGTACTTC
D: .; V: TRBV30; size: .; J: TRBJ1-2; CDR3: CAWRGQGTNYGYTF; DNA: TGTGCCTGGAGGGGTCAGGGAACTAACTATGGCTACACCTTC
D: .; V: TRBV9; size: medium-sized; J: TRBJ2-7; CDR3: CASSSSPKQSPYEQYF; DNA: TGTGCCAGCAGCTCCTCCCCCAAACAGAGCCCCTACGAGCAGTACTTC
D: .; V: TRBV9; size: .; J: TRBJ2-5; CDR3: CASSVGGGTGPQETQYF; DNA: TGTGCCAGCAGCGTAGGCGGGGGCACTGGACCACAAGAGACCCAGTACTTC
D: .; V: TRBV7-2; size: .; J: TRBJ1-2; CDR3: CASSLAGGLAGGYTF; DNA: TGTGCCAGCAGCTTAGCTGGGGGACTAGCGGGTGGCTACACCTTC
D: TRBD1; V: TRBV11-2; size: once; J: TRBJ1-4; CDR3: CASSLVPGQGGEKLFF; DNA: TGTGCCAGCAGCTTAGTACCGGGACAGGGAGGTGAAAAACTGTTTTTT
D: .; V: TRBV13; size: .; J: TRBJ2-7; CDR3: CASSRRGDSEYEQYF; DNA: TGTGCCAGCAGCCGGCGGGGGGACAGCGAGTACGAGCAGTACTTC
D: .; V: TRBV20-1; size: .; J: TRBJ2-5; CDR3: CSVKGRETQYF; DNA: TGCAGTGTCAAAGGGAGGGAGACCCAGTACTTC
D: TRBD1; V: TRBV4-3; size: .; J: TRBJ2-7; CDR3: CASSQEGPRQGKYEQYF; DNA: TGCGCCAGCAGCCAAGAGGGACCGCGACAGGGGAAGTACGAGCAGTACTTC
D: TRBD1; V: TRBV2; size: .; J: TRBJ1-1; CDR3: CASTRDRGFMNTEAFF; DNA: TGTGCCAGCACCCGGGACAGGGGGTTTATGAACACTGAAGCTTTCTTT
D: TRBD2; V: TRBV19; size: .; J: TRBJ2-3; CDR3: CASSMLAGPTDTQYF; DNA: TGTGCCAGTAGTATGCTAGCGGGCCCCACAGATACGCAGTATTTT
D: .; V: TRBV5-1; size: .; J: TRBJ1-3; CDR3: CASRQGGEGNTIYF; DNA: TGCGCCAGCAGGCAGGGTGGGGAAGGAAACACCATATATTTT
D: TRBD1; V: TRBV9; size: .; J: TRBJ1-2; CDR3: CASSPGQGALYGYTF; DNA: TGTGCCAGCAGCCCGGGACAGGGGGCTCTCTATGGCTACACCTTC
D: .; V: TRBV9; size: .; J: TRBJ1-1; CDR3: CASSPGVGGTEAFF; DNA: TGTGCCAGCAGCCCCGGGGTAGGAGGCACTGAAGCTTTCTTT
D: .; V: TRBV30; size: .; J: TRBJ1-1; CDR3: CASPMPPGTEAFF; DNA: TGTGCCTCGCCCATGCCACCGGGCACTGAAGCTTTCTTT
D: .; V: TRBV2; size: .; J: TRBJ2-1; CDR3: CASSDPRGNFNEQFF; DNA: TGTGCCAGCAGTGACCCGCGCGGGAATTTCAATGAGCAGTTCTTC
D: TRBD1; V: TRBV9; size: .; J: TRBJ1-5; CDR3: CASSGDSSTNQPQHF; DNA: TGTGCCAGCAGCGGGGACAGCTCTACCAATCAGCCCCAGCATTTT
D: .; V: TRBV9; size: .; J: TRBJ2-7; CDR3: CASSVAGGVGEQYF; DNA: TGTGCCAGCAGCGTAGCAGGAGGGGTGGGGGAGCAGTACTTC
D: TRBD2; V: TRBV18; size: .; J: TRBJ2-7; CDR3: CASSPTAGPSSYEQYF; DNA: TGTGCCAGCTCACCAACAGCGGGGCCGAGCTCCTACGAGCAGTACTTC
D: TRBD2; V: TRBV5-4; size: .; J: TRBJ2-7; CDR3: CASSSGTSGGADYEQYF; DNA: TGTGCCAGCAGCTCGGGGACTAGCGGGGGAGCAGACTACGAGCAGTACTTC
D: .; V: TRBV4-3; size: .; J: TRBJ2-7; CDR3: CASSQSPGFRWEQYF; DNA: TGCGCCAGCAGCCAGTCACCGGGGTTTCGCTGGGAGCAGTACTTC
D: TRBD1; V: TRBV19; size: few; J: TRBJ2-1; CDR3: CATRDRTGVGSYNEQFF; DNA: TGTGCCACCAGGGACAGAACAGGGGTCGGCTCCTACAATGAGCAGTTCTTC
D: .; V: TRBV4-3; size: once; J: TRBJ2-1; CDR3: CASSQEASYYNEQFF; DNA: TGCGCCAGCAGCCAAGAAGCGAGCTACTACAATGAGCAGTTCTTC
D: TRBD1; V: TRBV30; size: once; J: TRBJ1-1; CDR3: CAWSAETGTEAFF; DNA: TGTGCCTGGAGCGCCGAGACAGGGACTGAAGCTTTCTTT